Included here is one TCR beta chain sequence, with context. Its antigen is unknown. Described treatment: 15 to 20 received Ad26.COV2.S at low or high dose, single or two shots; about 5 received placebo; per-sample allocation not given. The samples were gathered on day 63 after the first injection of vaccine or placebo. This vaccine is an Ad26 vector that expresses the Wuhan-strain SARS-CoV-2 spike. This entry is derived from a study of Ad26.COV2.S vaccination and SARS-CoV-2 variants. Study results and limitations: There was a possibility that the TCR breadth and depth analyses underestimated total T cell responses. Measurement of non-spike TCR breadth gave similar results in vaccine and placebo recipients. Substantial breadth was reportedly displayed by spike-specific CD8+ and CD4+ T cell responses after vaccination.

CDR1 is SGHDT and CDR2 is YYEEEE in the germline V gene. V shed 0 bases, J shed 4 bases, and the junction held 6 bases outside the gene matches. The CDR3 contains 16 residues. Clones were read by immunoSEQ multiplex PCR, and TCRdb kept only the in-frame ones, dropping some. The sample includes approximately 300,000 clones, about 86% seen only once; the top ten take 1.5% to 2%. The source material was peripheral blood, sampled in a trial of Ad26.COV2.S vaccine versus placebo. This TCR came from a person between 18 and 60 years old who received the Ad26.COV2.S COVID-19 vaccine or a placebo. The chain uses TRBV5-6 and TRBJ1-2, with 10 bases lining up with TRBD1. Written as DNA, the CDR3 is TGTGCCAGCAGCTTGGTGGGACAGGGGACAACCTATGGCTACACCTTC. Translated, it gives CASSLVGQGTTYGYTF.